This T cell receptor beta chain was sequenced in a study of Graves' ophthalmopathy and Graves' hyperthyroidism. Across the study: Stable hyperthyroid donors showed no ophthalmopathy during 18 months follow-up.

With 4 bases removed from V and 3 bases from J, the gap between germline ends came to 9 bases. Germline CDR1 is SQVTM and CDR2 is ANQGSEA. The CDR3 spans 12 residues. This clonotype was seen ten or more times. RNA transcripts yielded amplified TCR beta CDR3 regions. The authors performed first-round RT-PCR with HTBI primers and then a second-round multiplex PCR. TCRdb used MiXCR to reprocess the multiplex PCR reads, holding one entry per CDR3 protein. The sample includes around 590,000 distinct CDR3 sequences, less than 45% seen only once; the top ten take roughly 4%. People with hyperthyroidism were aged 18 to 65 and newly diagnosed, under 2 months' duration. Patients with other autoimmune diseases, uncontrolled infections, pregnancy or lactation were excluded. Orbital computed tomography, thyroid ultrasound, TRAb, serum thyroxine and clinical symptoms formed the basis of diagnosis.

The sequence derives from an adult man with Graves' hyperthyroidism. The specimen was peripheral blood or thyroid tissue (not recorded which). The chain is built from TRBV29-1 and TRBJ1-1; D is uncertain. In DNA form, the CDR3 reads TGCAGCGTTGTTAACGGTCACACTGAAGCTTTCTTT. Amino acids: CSVVNGHTEAFF. Based on the CDR3 plus reference TRBV29-1 and TRBJ1-1, the full variable domain is SAVISQKPSRDICQRGTSLTIQCQVDSQVTMMFWYRQQPGQSLTLIATANQGSEATYESGFVIDKFPISRPNLTFSTLTVSNMSPEDSSIYLCSVVNGHTEAFFGQGTRLTVV.